This T cell receptor (beta chain) was sequenced during a study of blood T cells in healthy people across ages. Background on the study: Using template switching, researchers captured about one barcoded beta molecule for each two T cells.

This clonotype showed up just a few times. Antigen unknown. Combining a sample-barcoded 5' primer with a J-beta primer mix, a second PCR ran for roughly 7 to 11 cycles. TCRdb analysed the 5' RACE reads with MiXCR anew, one entry per CDR3 protein. The sample shows approximately 800,000 distinct CDR3 sequences, roughly 25% of them seen only once. Study-level points and caveats: Estimated diversity, derived from one million T cells, was regarded as an underestimate.

These records were also assigned to another study, of T cells of mothers and their children. From that paper: Samples came from three healthy Caucasian mothers and their six children.

This receptor was taken from a boy between 10 and 17 years old in good health. Sequenced input: blood.

The CDR3 sequence: CASSGRGTGVNYGYTF. CDR3 bases: TGTGCCAGCAGTGGGCGGGGGACAGGGGTAAACTATGGCTACACCTTC. The rearrangement joins TRBV25-1 to TRBJ1-2; 10 bases match TRBD1. This CDR3 contains 16 residues. The V segment lost 4 bases and the J segment 2 bases; nucleotides outside the gene matches: 7. Germline V gene lookup returns CDR1 MGHDK and CDR2 SYGVNS.